The clone carrying this T cell receptor (beta chain) showed up just a few times. What it binds is unknown. TCRdb used MiXCR to reprocess the RT-PCR reads, holding one entry per CDR3 protein. The sample lists more than 400,000 distinct CDR3 sequences, roughly 11% seen once, with more than 10% in the top ten. The sample comes from a study of response to subunit inactivated influenza vaccine. Notes on the study in general: T cells newly recruited by each seasonal influenza vaccination are few, the authors suggested.

This sample comprised PBMCs from blood, obtained 45 days after vaccination. The sequence derives from a man aged 50 to 60 who received an inactivated influenza vaccine.

In nucleotides, the CDR3 is TGCGCCAGCAGCCCGCGCCCTCGGGGGTTAAAATACGAGCAGTACTTC. Translating it yields CASSPRPRGLKYEQYF. This rearrangement joins TRBV5-1 to TRBJ2-7; the D gene is possibly TRBD2 (6 bases). The CDR3 runs 16 residues. V lost 4 bases and J lost 4, with 21 bases in between. Germline CDR1 SGHRS, CDR2 YFSETQ.